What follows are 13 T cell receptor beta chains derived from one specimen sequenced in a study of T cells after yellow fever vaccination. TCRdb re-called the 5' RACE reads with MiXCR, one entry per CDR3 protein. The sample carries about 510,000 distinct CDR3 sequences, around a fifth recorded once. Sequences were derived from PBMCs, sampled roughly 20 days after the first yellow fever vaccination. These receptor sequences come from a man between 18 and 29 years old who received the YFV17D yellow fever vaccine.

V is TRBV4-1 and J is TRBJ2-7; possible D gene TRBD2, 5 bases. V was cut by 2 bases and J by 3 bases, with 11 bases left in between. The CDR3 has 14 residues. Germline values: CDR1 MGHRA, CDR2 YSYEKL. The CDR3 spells CASSQRPGIYEQYV. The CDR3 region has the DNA TGCGCCAGCAGCCAAAGACCGGGGATCTACGAGCAGTACGTC.

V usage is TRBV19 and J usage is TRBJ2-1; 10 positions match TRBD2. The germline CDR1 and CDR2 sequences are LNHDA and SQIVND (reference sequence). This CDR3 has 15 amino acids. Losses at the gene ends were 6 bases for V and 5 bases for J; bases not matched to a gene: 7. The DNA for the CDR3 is TGTGCCAGTAGCCAGCGGGGGGGCCAAGACAATGAGCAGTTCTTC. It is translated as CASSQRGGQDNEQFF.

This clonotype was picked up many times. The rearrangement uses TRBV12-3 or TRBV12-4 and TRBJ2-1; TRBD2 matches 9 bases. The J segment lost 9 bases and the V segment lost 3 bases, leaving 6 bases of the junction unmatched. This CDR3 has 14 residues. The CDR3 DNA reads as TGTGCCAGCAGTTTGAGGCTAGCGGGGAGTGAGCAGTTCTTC. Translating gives CASSLRLAGSEQFF.

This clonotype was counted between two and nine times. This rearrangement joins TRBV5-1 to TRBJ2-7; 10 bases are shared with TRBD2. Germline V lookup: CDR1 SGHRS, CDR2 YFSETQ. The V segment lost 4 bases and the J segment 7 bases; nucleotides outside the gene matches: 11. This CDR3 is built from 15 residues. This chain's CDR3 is CASSRSSGGSLEQYF. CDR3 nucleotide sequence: TGCGCCAGCAGCCGGTCTAGCGGGGGCTCGTTGGAGCAGTACTTC.

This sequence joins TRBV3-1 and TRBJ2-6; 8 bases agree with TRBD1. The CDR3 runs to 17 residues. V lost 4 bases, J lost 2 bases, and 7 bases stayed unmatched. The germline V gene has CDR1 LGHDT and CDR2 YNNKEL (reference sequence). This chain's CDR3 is CASSRLTGVAGANVLTF. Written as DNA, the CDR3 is TGTGCCAGCAGCCGGTTGACAGGGGTCGCTGGGGCCAACGTCCTGACTTTC.

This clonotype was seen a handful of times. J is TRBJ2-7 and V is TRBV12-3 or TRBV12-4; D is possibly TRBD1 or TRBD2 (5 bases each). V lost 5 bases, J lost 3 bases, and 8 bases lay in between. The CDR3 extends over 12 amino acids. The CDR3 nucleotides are TGTGCCAGCAGTGGGGACGGCTACGAGCAGTACGTC. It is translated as CASSGDGYEQYV.

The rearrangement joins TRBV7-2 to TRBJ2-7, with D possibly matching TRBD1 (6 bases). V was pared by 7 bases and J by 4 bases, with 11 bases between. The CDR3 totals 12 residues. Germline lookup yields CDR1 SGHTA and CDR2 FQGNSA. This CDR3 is CASTKQGYEQYF. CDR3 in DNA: TGTGCCAGCACCAAACAGGGTTACGAGCAGTACTTC.

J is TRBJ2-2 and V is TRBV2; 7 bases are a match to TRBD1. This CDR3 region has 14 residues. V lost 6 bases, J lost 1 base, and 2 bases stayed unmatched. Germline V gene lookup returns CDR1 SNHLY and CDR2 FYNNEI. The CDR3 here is CASSGDRNTGELFF. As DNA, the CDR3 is TGTGCCAGCAGCGGGGACAGGAACACCGGGGAGCTGTTTTTT. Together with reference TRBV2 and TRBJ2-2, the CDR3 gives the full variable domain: EPEVTQTPSHQVTQMGQEVILRCVPISNHLYFYWYRQILGQKVEFLVSFYNNEISEKSEIFDDQFSVERPDGSNFTLKIRSTKLEDSAMYFCASSGDRNTGELFFGEGSRLTVL.

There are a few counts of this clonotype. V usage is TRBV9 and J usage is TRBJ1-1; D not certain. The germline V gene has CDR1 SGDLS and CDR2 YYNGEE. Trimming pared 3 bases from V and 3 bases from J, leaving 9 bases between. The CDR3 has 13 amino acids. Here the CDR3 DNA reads TGTGCCAGCAGCGCCGAACTGTACACTGAAGCTTTCTTT. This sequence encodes CASSAELYTEAFF.

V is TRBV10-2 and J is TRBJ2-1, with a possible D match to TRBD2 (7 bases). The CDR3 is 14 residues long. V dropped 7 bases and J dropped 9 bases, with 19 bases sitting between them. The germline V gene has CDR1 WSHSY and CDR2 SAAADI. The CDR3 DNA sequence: TGCGCCAGCAAGTGGGCGGGGGCCTTGGGTGAGCAGTTCTTC. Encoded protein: CASKWAGALGEQFF.

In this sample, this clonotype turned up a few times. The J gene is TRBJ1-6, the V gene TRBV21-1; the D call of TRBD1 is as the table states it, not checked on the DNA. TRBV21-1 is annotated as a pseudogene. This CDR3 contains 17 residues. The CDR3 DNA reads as TGTGCCAGCATCGTCATTAAACACAGGGGAAGGAATTCACCCCTCCACTTT. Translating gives CASIVIKHRGRNSPLHF.

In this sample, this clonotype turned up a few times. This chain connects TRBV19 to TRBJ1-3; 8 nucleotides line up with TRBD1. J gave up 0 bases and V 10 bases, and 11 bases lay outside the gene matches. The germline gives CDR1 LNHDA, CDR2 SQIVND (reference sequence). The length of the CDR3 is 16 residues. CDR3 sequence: CATRTGFESSGNTIYF. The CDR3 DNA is TGTGCCACCCGGACAGGGTTCGAGAGCTCTGGAAACACCATATATTTT.

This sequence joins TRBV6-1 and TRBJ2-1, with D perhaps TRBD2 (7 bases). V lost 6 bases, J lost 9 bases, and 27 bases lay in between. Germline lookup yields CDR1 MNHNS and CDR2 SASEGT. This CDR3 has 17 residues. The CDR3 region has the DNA TGTGCCAGCAGCCTCGGGGGGCTCCCAAAGACGGGGGGTGAGCAGTTCTTC. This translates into CASSLGGLPKTGGEQFF.